A selection of T cell receptor beta chains follows, all from one sample in a study of blood T cell repertoires in COVID-19. Clones were sequenced by immunoSEQ multiplex PCR, and TCRdb holds only the in-frame ones, with some missing. The table includes roughly 230,000 clones, about 86% detected once. Sequencing input: PBMCs or T cells enriched from blood (not recorded which). Receptor source: a man in his fifties or sixties who had recovered from COVID-19. The CDR3 runs from the conserved cysteine through the conserved F or W. D genes are given only for firm matches. Clone size appears in some rows only: once, few, many, or a class for an expanded clone.

J gene	V gene	D gene	clone size	CDR3 DNA	CDR3 protein
TRBJ2-7	TRBV28	TRBD1	-	TGTGCCAGCAGTCGCGGGACAGGGGAGGACGAGCAGTACTTC	CASSRGTGEDEQYF
TRBJ1-6	TRBV7-2	-	-	TGTGCCAGCAGCTTTTGGGCAGCCCTAGACGGGGATTCACCCCTCCACTTT	CASSFWAALDGDSPLHF
TRBJ2-5	TRBV5-1	TRBD1	-	TGCGCCAGCAGCTTGGGACAGGGTGACAAGACCCAGTACTTC	CASSLGQGDKTQYF
TRBJ2-5	TRBV7-2	TRBD2	once	TGTGCCAGCAGCTCGGCTTCAGGGACTAGCGGGAGAGAGACCCAGTACTTC	CASSSASGTSGRETQYF
TRBJ2-6	TRBV5-1	-	few	TGCGCCAGCAGCTCGCCCGGGACACCGACCCTGGGGACCAACGTCCTGACTTTC	CASSSPGTPTLGTNVLTF
TRBJ2-1	TRBV12-5	TRBD1	-	TGTGCTAGTGGTCGGACAGGGGGGACAGATGAGCAGTTCTTC	CASGRTGGTDEQFF
TRBJ1-4	TRBV12-3/TRBV12-4	-	few	TGTGCCAGCGGAGAGGTCTCTAATGAAAAACTGTTTTTT	CASGEVSNEKLFF
TRBJ2-7	TRBV7-2	TRBD1	-	TGTGCCAGCAGCTCTGCCCCCCGAGGACAGGGGGCCTCCTACGAGCAGTACTTC	CASSSAPRGQGASYEQYF
TRBJ2-7	TRBV6-2/TRBV6-3	-	-	TGTGCCAGCAGCCTACTCGGGGGAGAGCGATACGAGCAGTACTTC	CASSLLGGERYEQYF
TRBJ2-3	TRBV6-2/TRBV6-3	TRBD2	-	TGTGCCAGCAGTCGCACTAGCGGGAGAAGGACAGATACGCAGTATTTT	CASSRTSGRRTDTQYF
TRBJ1-1	TRBV3-1/TRBV3-2	-	-	TGTGCCAGCAGCCAAGTTAGTGAAGCTTTCTTT	CASSQVSEAFF